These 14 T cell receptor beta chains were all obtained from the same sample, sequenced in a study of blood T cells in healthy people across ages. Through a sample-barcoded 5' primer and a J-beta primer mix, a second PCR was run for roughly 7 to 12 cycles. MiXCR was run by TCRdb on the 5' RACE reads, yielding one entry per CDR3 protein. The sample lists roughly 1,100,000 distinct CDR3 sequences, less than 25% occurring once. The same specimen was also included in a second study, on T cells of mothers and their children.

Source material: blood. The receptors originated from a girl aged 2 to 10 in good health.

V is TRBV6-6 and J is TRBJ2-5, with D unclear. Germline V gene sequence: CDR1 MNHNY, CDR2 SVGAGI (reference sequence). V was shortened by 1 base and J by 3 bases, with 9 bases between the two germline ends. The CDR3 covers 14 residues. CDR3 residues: CASSYWVREETQYF. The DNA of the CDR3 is TGTGCCAGCAGTTACTGGGTTAGGGAAGAGACCCAGTACTTC.

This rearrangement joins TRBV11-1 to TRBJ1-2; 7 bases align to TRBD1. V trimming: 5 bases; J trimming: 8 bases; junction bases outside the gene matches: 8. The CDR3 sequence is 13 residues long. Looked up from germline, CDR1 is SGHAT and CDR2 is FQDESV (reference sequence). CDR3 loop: CASSRQGIGGYTF. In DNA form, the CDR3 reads TGTGCCAGCAGCCGACAGGGCATAGGAGGCTACACCTTC.

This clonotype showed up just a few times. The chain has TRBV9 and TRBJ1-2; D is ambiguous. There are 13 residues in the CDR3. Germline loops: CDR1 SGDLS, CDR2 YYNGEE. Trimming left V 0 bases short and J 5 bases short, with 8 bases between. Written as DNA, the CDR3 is TGTGCCAGCAGCGTAGCCGGGTTTTATGGCTACACCTTC. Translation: CASSVAGFYGYTF.

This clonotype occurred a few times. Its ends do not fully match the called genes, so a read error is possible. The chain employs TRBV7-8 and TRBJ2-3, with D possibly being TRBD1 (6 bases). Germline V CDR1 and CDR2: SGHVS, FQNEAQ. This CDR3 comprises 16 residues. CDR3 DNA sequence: TGTGCCAGCAGCTACGAGGGGGTGCCTCAGACAGGTACGCAGTATTTT. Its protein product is CASSYEGVPQTGTQYF.

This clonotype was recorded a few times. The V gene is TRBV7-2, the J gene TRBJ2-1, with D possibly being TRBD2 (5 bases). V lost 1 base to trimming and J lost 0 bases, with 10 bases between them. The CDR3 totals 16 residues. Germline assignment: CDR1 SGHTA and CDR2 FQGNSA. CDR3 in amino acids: CASSLGEGPSYNEQFF. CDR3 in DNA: TGTGCCAGCAGCTTAGGCGAGGGCCCCTCCTACAATGAGCAGTTCTTC.

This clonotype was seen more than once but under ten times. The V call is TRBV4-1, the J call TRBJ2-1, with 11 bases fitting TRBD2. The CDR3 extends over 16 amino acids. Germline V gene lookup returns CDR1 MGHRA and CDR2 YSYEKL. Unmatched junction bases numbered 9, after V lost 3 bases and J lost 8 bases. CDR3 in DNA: TGCGCCAGCAGCCAGGATAGACTAGCGGGAATCCATGAGCAGTTCTTC. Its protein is CASSQDRLAGIHEQFF.

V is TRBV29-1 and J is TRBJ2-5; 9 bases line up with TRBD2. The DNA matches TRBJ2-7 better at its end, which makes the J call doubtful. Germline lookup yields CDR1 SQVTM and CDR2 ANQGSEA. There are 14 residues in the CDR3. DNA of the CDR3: TGCAGCGTGAACTTAGCGGGGGCCCCCTACGAGCAGTACTTC. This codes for CSVNLAGAPYEQYF.

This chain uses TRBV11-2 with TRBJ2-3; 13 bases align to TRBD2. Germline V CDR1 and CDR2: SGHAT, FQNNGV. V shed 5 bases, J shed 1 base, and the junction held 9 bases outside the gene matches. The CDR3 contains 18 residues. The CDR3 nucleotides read TGTGCCAGCAGCCCCCTGCGGACTAGCGGGAGAGGCACAGATACGCAGTATTTT. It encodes CASSPLRTSGRGTDTQYF.

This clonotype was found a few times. In DNA form, the CDR3 reads TGTGCCAGCACTTCCACTGAGGTCTTATACGAGCAGTACTTC. Translated: CASTSTEVLYEQYF. The chain links TRBV6-2 or TRBV6-3 to TRBJ2-5; D gene uncertain. The DNA end lines up better with TRBJ2-7; the J call may be wrong. The CDR3 extends over 14 amino acids. The V gene's germline CDR1 is MNHEY and CDR2 SVGEGT.

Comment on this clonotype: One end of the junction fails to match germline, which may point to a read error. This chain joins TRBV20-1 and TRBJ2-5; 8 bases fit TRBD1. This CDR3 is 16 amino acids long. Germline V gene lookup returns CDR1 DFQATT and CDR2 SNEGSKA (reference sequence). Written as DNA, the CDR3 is TGCAGTGCTAGGAGCACAAGCGACAGGGGCGCGGAGAACCAGTACTTC. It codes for CSARSTSDRGAENQYF.

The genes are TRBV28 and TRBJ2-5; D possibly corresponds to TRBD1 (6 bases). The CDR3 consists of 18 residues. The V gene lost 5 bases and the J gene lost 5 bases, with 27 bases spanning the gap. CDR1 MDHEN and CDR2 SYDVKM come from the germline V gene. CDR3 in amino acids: CASSTIIYREIWRETQYF. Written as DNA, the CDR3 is TGTGCCAGCAGTACTATAATTTACAGGGAAATTTGGAGGGAGACCCAGTACTTC.

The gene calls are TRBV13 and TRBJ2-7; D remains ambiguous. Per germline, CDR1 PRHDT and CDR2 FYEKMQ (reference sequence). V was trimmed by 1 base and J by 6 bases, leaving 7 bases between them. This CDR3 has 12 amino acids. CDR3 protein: CASSLVKAEQYF. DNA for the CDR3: TGTGCCAGCAGCTTAGTAAAGGCCGAGCAGTACTTC. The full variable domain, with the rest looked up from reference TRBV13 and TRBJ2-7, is AAGVIQSPRHLIKEKRETATLKCYPIPRHDTVYWYQQGPGQDPQFLISFYEKMQSDKGSIPDRFSAQQFSDYHSELNMSSLELGDSALYFCASSLVKAEQYFGPGTRLTVT.

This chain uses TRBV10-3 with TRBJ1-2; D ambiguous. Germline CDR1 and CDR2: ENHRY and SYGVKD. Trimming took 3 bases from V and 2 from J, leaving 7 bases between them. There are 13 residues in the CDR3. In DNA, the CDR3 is TGTGCCATCAGTGATGAGGTAAACTATGGCTACACCTTC. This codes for CAISDEVNYGYTF.

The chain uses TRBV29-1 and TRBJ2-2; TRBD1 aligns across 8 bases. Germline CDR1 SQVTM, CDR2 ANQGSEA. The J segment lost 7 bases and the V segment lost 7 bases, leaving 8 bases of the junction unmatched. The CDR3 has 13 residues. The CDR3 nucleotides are TGCAGCGCCGGGGACAGGTTTGGCGGGGAGCTGTTTTTT. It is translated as CSAGDRFGGELFF.